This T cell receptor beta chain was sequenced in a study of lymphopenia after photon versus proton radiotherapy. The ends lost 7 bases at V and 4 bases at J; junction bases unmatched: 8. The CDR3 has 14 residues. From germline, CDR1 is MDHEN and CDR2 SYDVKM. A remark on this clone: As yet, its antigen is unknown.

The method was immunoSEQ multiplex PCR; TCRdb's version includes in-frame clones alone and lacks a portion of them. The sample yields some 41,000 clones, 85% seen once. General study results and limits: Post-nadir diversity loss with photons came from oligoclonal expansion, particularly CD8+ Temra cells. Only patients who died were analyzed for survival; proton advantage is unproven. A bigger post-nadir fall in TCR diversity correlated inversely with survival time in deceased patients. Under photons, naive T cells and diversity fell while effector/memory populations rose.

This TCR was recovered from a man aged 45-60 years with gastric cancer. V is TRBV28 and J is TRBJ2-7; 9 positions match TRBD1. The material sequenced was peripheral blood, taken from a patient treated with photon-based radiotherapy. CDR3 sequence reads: CASTPGGQGYEQYF. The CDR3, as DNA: TGTGCCAGCACCCCGGGGGGACAGGGTTACGAGCAGTACTTC.